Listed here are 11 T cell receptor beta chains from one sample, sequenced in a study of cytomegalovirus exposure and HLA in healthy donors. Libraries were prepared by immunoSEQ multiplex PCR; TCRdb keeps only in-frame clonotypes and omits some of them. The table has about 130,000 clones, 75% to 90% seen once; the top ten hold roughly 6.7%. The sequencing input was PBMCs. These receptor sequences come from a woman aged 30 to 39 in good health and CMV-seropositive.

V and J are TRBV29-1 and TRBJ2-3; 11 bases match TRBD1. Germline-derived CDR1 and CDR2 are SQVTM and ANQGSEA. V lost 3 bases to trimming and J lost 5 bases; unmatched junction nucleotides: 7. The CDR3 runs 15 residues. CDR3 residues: CSVDPTGQGEDTQYF. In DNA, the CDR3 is TGCAGCGTTGACCCTACGGGACAGGGGGAAGATACGCAGTATTTT.

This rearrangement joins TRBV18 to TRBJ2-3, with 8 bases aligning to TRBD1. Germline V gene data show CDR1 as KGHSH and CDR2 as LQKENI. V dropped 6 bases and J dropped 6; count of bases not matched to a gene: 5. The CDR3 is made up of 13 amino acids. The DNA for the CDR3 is TGTGCCAGCTCTCAGGACAGGGTGGATACGCAGTATTTT. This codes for CASSQDRVDTQYF. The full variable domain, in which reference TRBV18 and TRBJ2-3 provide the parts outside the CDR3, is NAGVMQNPRHLVRRRGQEARLRCSPMKGHSHVYWYRQLPEEGLKFMVYLQKENIIDESGMPKERFSAEFPKEGPSILRIQQVVRGDSAAYFCASSQDRVDTQYFGPGTRLTVL.

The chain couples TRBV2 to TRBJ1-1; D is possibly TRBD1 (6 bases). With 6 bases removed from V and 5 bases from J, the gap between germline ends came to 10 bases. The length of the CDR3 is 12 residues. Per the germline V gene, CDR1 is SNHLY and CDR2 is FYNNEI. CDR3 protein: CASSAGETEAFF. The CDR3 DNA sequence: TGTGCCAGCAGCGCAGGGGAAACTGAAGCTTTCTTT.

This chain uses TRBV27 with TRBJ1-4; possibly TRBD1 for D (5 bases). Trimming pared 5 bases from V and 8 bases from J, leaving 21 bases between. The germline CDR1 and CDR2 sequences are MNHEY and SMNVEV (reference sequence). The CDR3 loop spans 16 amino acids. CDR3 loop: CASSPLGGAGKEKLFF. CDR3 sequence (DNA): TGTGCCAGCAGTCCTCTCGGGGGTGCAGGGAAGGAAAAACTGTTTTTT.

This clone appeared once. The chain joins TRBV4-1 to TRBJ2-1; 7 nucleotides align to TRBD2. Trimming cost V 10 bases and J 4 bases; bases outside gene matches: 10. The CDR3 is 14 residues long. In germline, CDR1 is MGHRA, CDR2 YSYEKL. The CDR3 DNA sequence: TGCGCCACCGCGACTAGCTCTCCTTACAATGAGCAGTTCTTC. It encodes CATATSSPYNEQFF.

The CDR3, as DNA: TGTGCCATCAGAGCCGATGGGCGATTTGGAAACACCATATATTTT. Amino acid sequence: CAIRADGRFGNTIYF. The V and J genes are TRBV10-3 and TRBJ1-3; unclear D gene. V lost 6 bases and J 3 bases, leaving 15 bases between the germline ends. Germline V gives CDR1 ENHRY, CDR2 SYGVKD. The CDR3 runs to 15 residues.

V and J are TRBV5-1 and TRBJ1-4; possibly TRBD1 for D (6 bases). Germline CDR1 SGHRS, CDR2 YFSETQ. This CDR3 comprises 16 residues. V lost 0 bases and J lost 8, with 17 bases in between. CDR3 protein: CASSLGVVQGREKLFF. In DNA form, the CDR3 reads TGCGCCAGCAGCTTGGGGGTCGTACAGGGAAGGGAAAAACTGTTTTTT.

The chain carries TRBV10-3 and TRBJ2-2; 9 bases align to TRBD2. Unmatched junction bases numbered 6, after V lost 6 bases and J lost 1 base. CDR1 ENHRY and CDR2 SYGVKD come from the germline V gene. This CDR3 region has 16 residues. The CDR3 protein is CAISLIAGVNTGELFF. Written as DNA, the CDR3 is TGTGCCATCAGCCTTATAGCGGGAGTGAACACCGGGGAGCTGTTTTTT.

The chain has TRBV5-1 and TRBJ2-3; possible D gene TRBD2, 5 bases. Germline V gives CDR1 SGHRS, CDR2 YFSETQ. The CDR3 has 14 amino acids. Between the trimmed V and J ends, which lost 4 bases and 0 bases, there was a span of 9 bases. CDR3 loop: CASSPGGSTDTQYF. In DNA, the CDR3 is TGCGCCAGCAGCCCCGGCGGGAGCACAGATACGCAGTATTTT.

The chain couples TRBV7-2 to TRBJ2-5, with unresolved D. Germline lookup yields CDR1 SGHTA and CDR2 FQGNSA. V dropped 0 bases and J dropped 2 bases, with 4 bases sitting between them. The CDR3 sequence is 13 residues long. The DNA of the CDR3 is TGTGCCAGCAGCTTAGCCAGACAAGAGACCCAGTACTTC. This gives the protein CASSLARQETQYF. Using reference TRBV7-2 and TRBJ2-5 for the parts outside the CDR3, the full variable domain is GAGVSQSPSNKVTEKGKDVELRCDPISGHTALYWYRQSLGQGLEFLIYFQGNSAPDKSGLPSDRFSAERTGGSVSTLTIQRTQQEDSAVYLCASSLARQETQYFGPGTRLLVL.

The CDR3 loop reads CASSSSERGAMDEQYF. As DNA, the CDR3 is TGTGCCAGCAGTTCGTCCGAGCGGGGGGCGATGGACGAGCAGTACTTC. The chain employs TRBV28 and TRBJ2-7; 9 positions match TRBD2. Germline-derived CDR1 and CDR2 are MDHEN and SYDVKM. The CDR3 is made up of 16 amino acids. V shed 4 bases, J shed 5 bases, and the junction held 12 bases outside the gene matches.